The clone carrying this T cell receptor (beta chain) showed up many times. Its antigen remains unidentified. The entry originates in a study of CD8 T cells in ankylosing spondylitis. Points from the study as a whole: One TCR beta motif, made up of roughly eight highly homologous variants, appeared characteristic of ankylosing spondylitis blood.

Quantitative 5'-RACE was performed with molecular barcodes, and it yielded the TCR beta libraries. TCRdb recomputed calls from the 5' RACE reads with MiXCR, one row per CDR3 protein. The sample records some 200,000 distinct CDR3 sequences, roughly 13% being singletons. The length of the CDR3 is 15 residues. V gave up 0 bases and J gave up 1 base, with 10 bases separating them. Germline V lookup: CDR1 SGHRS, CDR2 YFSETQ. Sequencing was done on a sample of blood, either unsorted or a sorted T cell fraction (not recorded which). This chain uses TRBV5-1 with TRBJ1-1; tentatively, D is TRBD1 (5 bases). This TCR derives from a male donor with ankylosing spondylitis or in good health (not recorded which). The CDR3 protein is CASSLGPDKNTEAFF. The CDR3 coding sequence is TGCGCCAGCAGCTTGGGTCCGGACAAGAACACTGAAGCTTTCTTT.